This T cell receptor beta chain was sequenced in a study of T cell repertoires in cytomegalovirus infection. From germline, CDR1 is MDHEN and CDR2 SYDVKM. The CDR3 has 13 residues. V lost 7 bases and J lost 3, with 10 bases in between. TCRdb reanalysed the reads using MiXCR and keeps one entry per CDR3 protein. The repertoire consists of approximately 700,000 distinct CDR3 sequences, with 35% occurring once and the leading ten covering around 2.6%. V usage is TRBV28 and J usage is TRBJ1-3; D unresolved. The sequence derives from a human donor in good health (CMV status not recorded). Some clones in this sample may be carry-over from other donors' samples. Sequences were obtained from PBMCs. The CDR3 nucleotides are TGTGCCAGCAACCCTTACGTTGGAAACACCATATATTTT. Its protein is CASNPYVGNTIYF.